This entry features one TCR beta chain sequence. The data are from a study of blood T cell repertoires in COVID-19. Study in general: Sites in the United States, Italy and Spain provided acute and convalescent COVID-19 samples.

V shed 9 bases, J shed 3 bases, and the junction held 2 bases outside the gene matches. The germline gives CDR1 KGHDR, CDR2 SFDVKD. CDR3 length: 13 residues. Under the authors' procedure: By means of reference gene primer amplification, nucleated cell counts were estimated. Only in-frame clones appear in the TCRdb table, and some are missing; sequencing was by immunoSEQ multiplex PCR. For V, J and clone size, that table is used; D and trimming come from the DNA. This sample has roughly 240,000 clones, with roughly 82% found just once. Sequenced material: peripheral blood. The sequence came from a woman older than 75 with COVID-19, enrolled during active disease. The genes are TRBV24-1 and TRBJ2-1, with 9 bases fitting TRBD2. CDR3 bases: TGTGCCACCGGGCGGGGGGGCTACAATGAGCAGTTCTTC. Translated, it gives CATGRGGYNEQFF.